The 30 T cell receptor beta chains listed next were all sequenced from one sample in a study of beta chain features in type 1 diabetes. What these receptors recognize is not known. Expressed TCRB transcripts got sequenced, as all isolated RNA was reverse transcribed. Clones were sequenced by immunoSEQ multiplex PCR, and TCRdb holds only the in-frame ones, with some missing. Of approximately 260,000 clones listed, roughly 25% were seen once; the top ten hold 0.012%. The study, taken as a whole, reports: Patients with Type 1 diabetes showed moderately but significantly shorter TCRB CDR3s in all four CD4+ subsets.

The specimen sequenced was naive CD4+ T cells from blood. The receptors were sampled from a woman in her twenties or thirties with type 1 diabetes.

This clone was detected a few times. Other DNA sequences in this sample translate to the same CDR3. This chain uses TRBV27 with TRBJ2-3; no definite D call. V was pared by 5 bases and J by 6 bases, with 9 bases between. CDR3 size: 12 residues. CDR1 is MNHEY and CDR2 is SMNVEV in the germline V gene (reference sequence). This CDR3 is CASSPRGDTQYF. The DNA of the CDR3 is TGTGCCAGCAGTCCCCGCGGTGATACGCAGTATTTT.

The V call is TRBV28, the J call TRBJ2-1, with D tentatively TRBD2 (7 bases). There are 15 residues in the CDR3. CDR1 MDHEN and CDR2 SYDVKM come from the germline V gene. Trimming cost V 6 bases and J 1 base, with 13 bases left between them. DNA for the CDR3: TGTGCCAGCAGCCTAGGGGGGGTTTCCTACAATGAGCAGTTCTTC. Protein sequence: CASSLGGVSYNEQFF.

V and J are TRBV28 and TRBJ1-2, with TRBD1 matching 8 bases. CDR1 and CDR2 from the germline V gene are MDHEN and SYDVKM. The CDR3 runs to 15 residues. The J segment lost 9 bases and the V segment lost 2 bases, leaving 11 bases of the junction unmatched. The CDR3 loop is CASSLTGGRILSYTF. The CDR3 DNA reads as TGTGCCAGCAGTTTAACAGGGGGGCGCATTCTTAGCTACACCTTC.

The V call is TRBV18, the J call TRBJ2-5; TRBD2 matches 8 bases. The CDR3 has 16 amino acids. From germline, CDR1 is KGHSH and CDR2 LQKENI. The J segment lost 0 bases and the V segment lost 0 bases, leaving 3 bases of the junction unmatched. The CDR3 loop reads CASSPPSGAYQETQYF. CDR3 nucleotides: TGTGCCAGCTCACCACCTAGCGGGGCGTACCAAGAGACCCAGTACTTC.

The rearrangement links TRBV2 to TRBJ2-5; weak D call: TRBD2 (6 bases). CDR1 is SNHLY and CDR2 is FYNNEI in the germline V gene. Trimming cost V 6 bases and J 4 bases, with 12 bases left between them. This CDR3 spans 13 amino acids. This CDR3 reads CASRATGGETQYF. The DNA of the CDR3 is TGTGCCAGCAGAGCGACCGGGGGAGAGACCCAGTACTTC. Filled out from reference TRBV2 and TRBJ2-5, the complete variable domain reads EPEVTQTPSHQVTQMGQEVILRCVPISNHLYFYWYRQILGQKVEFLVSFYNNEISEKSEIFDDQFSVERPDGSNFTLKIRSTKLEDSAMYFCASRATGGETQYFGPGTRLLVL.

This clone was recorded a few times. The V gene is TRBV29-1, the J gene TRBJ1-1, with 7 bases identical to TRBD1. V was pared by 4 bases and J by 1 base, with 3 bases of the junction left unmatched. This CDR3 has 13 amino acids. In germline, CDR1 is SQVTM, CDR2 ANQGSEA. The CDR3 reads CSVGQGQNTEAFF. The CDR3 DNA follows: TGCAGCGTTGGACAGGGCCAGAACACTGAAGCTTTCTTT.

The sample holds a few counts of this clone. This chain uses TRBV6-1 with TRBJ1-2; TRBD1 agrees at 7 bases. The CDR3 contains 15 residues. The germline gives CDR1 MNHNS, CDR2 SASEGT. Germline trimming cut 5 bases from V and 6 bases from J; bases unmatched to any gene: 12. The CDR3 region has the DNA TGTGCCAGCAGTCGTACCAAGGGGACAGCCGATGGCTACACCTTC. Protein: CASSRTKGTADGYTF.

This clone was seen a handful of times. The DNA of the CDR3 is TGTGCCTGGAGTGGGACAGGGGGTTCCCAGCCCCAGCATTTT. Translation gives CAWSGTGGSQPQHF. The J gene is TRBJ1-5, the V gene TRBV30, with 10 bases lining up with TRBD1. Germline V lookup: CDR1 GTSNPN, CDR2 SVGIG (reference sequence). The CDR3 has 14 residues. V lost 1 base and J lost 7; bases outside the gene matches: 4. Full variable domain (outside the CDR3, taken from reference TRBV30 and TRBJ1-5): SQTIHQWPATLVQPVGSPLSLECTVEGTSNPNLYWYRQAAGRGLQLLFYSVGIGQISSEVPQNLSASRPQDRQFILSSKKLLLSDSGFYLCAWSGTGGSQPQHFGDGTRLSIL.

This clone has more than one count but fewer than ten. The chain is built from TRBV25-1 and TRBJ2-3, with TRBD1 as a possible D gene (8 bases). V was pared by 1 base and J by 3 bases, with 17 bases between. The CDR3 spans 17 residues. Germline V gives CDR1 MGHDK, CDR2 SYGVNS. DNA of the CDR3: TGTGCCAGCAGTGAATCGCCTTACAGGGGGGGTACAGATACGCAGTATTTT. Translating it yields CASSESPYRGGTDTQYF.

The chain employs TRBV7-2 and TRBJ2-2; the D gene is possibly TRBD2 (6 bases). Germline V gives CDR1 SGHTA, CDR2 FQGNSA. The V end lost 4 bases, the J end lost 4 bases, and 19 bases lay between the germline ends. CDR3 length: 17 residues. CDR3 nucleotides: TGTGCCAGCAGCTCGGGACGTGCGGGGTCGTTCACCGGGGAGCTGTTTTTT. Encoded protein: CASSSGRAGSFTGELFF.

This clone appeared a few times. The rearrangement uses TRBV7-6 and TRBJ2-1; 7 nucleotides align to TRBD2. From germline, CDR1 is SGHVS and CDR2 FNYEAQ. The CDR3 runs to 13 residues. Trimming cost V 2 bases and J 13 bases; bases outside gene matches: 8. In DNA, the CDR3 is TGTGCCAGCAGCTTATGGACCAGCGGGGATCAGTTCTTC. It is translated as CASSLWTSGDQFF.

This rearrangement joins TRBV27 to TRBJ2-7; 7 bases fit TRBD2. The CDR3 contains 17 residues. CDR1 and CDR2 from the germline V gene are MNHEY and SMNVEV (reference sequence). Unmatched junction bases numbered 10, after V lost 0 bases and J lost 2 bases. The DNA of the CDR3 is TGTGCCAGCAGTTTATCGCCCCCCGGCGGGAGTCCCTACGAGCAGTACTTC. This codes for CASSLSPPGGSPYEQYF.

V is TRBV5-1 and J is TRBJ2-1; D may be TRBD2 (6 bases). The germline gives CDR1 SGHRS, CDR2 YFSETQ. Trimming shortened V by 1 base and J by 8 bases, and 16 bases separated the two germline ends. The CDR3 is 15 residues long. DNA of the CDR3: TGCGCCAGCAGCTTGCGCCGGGACTCCCACGATGAGCAGTTCTTC. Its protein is CASSLRRDSHDEQFF.

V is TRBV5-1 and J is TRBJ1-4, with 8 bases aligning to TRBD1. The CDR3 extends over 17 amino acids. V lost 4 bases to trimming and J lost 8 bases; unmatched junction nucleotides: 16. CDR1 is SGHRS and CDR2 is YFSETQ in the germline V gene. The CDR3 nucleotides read TGCGCCAGCAGCCGCGGACAGGGATATGTGGATTCGGAAAAACTGTTTTTT. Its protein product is CASSRGQGYVDSEKLFF.

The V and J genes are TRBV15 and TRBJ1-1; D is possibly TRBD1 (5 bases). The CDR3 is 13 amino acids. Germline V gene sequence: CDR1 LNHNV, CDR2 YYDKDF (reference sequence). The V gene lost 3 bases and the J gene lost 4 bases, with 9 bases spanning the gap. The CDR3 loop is CATSRLDTTEAFF. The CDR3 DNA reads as TGTGCCACCAGCAGGTTGGACACCACTGAAGCTTTCTTT.

The CDR3 bases are TGTGCCAACAGCGGCGGACAGGGGGCATACGAGCAGTACTTC. Translating it yields CANSGGQGAYEQYF. The rearrangement links TRBV6-6 to TRBJ2-7; TRBD1 aligns across 11 bases. The junction had 9 bases not matched to a gene; V was cut back by 10 bases and J by 4 bases. The germline V gene has CDR1 MNHNY and CDR2 SVGAGI (reference sequence). CDR3 length: 14 residues.

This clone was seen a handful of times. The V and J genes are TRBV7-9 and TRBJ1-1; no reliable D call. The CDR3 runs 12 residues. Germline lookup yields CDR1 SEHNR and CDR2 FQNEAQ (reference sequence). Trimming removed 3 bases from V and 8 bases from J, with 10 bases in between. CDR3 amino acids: CASSFQEGEAFF. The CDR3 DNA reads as TGTGCCAGCAGCTTTCAGGAGGGCGAAGCTTTCTTT. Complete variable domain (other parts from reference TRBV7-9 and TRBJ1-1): DTGVSQNPRHKITKRGQNVTFRCDPISEHNRLYWYRQTLGQGPEFLTYFQNEAQLEKSRLLSDRFSAERPKGSFSTLEIQRTEQGDSAMYLCASSFQEGEAFFGQGTRLTVV.

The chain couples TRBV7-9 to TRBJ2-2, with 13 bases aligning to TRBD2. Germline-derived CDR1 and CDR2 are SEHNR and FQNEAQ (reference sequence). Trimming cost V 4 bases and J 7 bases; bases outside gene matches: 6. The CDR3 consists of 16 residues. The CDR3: CASSSGLAGRIGELFF. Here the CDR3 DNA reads TGTGCCAGCAGCTCGGGACTAGCGGGAAGAATCGGGGAGCTGTTTTTT.

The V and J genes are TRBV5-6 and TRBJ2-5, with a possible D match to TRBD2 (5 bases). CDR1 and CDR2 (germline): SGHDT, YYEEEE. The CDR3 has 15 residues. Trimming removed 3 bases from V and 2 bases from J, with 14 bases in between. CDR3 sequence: CASSSLAAGQETQYF. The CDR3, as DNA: TGTGCCAGCAGCTCCTTAGCCGCGGGTCAAGAGACCCAGTACTTC. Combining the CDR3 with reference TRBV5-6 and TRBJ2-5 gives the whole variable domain DAGVTQSPTHLIKTRGQQVTLRCSPKSGHDTVSWYQQALGQGPQFIFQYYEEEERQRGNFPDRFSGHQFPNYSSELNVNALLLGDSALYLCASSSLAAGQETQYFGPGTRLLVL.

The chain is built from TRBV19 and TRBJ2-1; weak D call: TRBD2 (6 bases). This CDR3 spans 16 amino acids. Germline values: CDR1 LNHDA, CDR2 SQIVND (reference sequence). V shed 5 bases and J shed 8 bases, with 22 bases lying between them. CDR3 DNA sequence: TGTGCCAGTAGTCCGCCACAACACGGAGGGGTCCATGAGCAGTTCTTC. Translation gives CASSPPQHGGVHEQFF.

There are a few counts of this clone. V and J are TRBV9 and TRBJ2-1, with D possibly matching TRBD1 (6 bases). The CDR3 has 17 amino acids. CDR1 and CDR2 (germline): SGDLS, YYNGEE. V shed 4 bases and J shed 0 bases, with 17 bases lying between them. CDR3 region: CASSSGRGRSSYNEQFF. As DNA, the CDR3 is TGTGCCAGCAGCTCCGGCAGGGGCCGGAGCTCCTACAATGAGCAGTTCTTC.

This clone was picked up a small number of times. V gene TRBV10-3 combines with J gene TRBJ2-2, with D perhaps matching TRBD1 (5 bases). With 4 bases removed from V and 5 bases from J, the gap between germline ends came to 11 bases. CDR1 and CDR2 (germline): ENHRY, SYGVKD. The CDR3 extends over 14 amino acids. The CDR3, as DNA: TGTGCCATCAGTGGGAAGACAGCAACCGGGGAGCTGTTTTTT. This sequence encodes CAISGKTATGELFF.

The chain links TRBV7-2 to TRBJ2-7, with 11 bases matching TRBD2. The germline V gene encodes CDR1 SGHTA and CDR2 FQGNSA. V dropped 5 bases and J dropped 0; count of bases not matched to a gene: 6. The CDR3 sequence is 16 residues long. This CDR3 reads CASSTLAGAGSYEQYF. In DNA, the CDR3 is TGTGCCAGCAGCACACTAGCGGGAGCGGGCTCCTACGAGCAGTACTTC.

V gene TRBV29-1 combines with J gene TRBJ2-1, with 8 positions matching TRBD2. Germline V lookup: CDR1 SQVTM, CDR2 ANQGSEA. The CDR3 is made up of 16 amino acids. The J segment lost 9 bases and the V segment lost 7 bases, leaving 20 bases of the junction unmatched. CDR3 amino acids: CSANRNSGSKKGEQFF. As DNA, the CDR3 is TGCAGCGCTAATAGAAACAGCGGGAGTAAAAAGGGTGAGCAGTTCTTC.

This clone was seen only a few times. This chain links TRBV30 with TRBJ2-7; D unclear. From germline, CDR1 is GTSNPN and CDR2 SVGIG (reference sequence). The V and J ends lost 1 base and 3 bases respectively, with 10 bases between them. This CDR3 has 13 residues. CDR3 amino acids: CAWSGGIFYEQYF. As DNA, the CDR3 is TGTGCCTGGAGTGGCGGAATCTTCTACGAGCAGTACTTC.

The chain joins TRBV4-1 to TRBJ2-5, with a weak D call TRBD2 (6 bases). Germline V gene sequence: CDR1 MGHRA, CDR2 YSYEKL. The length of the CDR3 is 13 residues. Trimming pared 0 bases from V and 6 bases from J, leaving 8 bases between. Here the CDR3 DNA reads TGCGCCAGCAGCCAAGATGGGAGGCAGACCCAGTACTTC. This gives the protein CASSQDGRQTQYF.

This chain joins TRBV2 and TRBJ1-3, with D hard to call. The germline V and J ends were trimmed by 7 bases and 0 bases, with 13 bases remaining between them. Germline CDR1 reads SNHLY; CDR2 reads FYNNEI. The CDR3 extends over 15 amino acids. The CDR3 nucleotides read TGTGCCAGCATCCCAAACGGAGCCTCTGGAAACACCATATATTTT. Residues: CASIPNGASGNTIYF. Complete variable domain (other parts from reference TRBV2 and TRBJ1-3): EPEVTQTPSHQVTQMGQEVILRCVPISNHLYFYWYRQILGQKVEFLVSFYNNEISEKSEIFDDQFSVERPDGSNFTLKIRSTKLEDSAMYFCASIPNGASGNTIYFGEGSWLTVV.

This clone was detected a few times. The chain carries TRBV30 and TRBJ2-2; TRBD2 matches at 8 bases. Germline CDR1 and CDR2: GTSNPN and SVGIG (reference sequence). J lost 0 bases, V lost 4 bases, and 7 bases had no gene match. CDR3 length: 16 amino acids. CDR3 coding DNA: TGTGCCTGGATCCCCAGCGGGAGAGCGAACACCGGGGAGCTGTTTTTT. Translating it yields CAWIPSGRANTGELFF.

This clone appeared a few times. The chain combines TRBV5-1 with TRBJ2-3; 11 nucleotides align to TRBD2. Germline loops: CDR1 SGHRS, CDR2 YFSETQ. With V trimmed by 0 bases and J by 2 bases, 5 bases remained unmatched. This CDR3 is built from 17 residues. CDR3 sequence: CASSLGGTSGYTDTQYF. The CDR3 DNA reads TGCGCCAGCAGCTTGGGTGGGACTAGCGGCTACACAGATACGCAGTATTTT.

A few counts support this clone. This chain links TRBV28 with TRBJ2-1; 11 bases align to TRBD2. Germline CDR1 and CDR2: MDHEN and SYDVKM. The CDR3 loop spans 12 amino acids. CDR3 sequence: CLAGGPRNEQFF. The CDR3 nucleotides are TGTTTAGCGGGAGGGCCACGTAATGAGCAGTTCTTC.